This T cell receptor (beta chain) was captured by sequencing in a study of siplizumab effects on memory and regulatory T cells. Only in-frame clones appear in the TCRdb table, and some are missing; sequencing was by immunoSEQ multiplex PCR. The sample records some 100,000 clones, 85% to 95% being singletons. The study's findings and limits: Contribution to the alloresponse seemed major for naive T cells, which also seemed more diverse than memory cells.

The germline V and J ends were trimmed by 6 bases and 1 base, with 4 bases remaining between them. This CDR3 is 11 amino acids long. Germline values: CDR1 SNHLY, CDR2 FYNNEI. Comments on this clone: What it binds is not known.

The rearrangement links TRBV2 to TRBJ2-7; D call uncertain. The sample consisted of non-Treg CD4+ T cells sorted from blood. The clonotype was recovered from a human donor in good health. The CDR3 DNA reads as TGTGCCAGCAGGGTTTCCTACGAGCAGTACTTC. It yields the protein CASRVSYEQYF.